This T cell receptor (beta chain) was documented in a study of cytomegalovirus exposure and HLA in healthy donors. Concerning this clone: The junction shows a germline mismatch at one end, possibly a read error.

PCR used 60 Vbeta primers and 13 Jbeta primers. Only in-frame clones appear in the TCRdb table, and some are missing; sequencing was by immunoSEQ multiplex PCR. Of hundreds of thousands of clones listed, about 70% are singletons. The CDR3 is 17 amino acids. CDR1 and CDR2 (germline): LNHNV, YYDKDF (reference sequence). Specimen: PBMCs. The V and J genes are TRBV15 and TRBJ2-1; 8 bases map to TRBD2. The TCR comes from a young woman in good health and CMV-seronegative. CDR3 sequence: CVTSSIREVAGLNEQFF. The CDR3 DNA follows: TGTGTCACCAGCAGCATCCGGGAAGTAGCGGGACTAAATGAGCAGTTCTTC.